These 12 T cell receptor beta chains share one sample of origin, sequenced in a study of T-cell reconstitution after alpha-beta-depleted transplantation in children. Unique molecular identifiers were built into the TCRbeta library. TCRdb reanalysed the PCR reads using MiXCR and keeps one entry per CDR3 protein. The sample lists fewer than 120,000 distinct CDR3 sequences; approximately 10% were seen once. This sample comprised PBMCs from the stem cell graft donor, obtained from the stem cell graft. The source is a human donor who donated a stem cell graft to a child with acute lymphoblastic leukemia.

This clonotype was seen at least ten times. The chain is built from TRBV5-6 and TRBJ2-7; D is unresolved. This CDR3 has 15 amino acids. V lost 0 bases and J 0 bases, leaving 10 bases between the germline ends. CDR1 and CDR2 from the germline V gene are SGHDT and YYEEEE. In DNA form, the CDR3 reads TGTGCCAGCAGCTTGGGAGGTGCAAGCTCCTACGAGCAGTACTTC. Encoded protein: CASSLGGASSYEQYF.

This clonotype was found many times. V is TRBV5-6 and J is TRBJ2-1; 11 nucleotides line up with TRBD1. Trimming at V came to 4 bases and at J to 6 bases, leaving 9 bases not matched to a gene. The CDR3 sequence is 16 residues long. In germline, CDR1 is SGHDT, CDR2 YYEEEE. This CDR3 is CASSKDRGRMSNEQFF. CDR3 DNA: TGTGCCAGCAGCAAGGACAGGGGGCGGATGAGCAATGAGCAGTTCTTC.

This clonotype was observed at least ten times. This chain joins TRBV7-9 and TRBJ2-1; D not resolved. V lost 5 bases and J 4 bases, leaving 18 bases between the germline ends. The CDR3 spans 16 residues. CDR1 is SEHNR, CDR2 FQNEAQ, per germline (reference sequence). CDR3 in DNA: TGTGCCAGCAGCCCGTCGGCAGGTCTCTATTACAATGAGCAGTTCTTC. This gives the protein CASSPSAGLYYNEQFF.

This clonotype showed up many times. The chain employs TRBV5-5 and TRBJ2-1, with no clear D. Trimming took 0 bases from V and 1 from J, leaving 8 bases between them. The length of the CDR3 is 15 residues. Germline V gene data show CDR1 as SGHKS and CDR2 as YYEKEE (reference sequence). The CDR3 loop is CASSLEGLSYNEQFF. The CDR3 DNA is TGTGCCAGCAGCTTGGAGGGTTTGTCCTACAATGAGCAGTTCTTC. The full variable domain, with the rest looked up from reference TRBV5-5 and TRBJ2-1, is DAGVTQSPTHLIKTRGQQVTLRCSPISGHKSVSWYQQVLGQGPQFIFQYYEKEERGRGNFPDRFSARQFPNYSSELNVNALLLGDSALYLCASSLEGLSYNEQFFGPGTRLTVL.

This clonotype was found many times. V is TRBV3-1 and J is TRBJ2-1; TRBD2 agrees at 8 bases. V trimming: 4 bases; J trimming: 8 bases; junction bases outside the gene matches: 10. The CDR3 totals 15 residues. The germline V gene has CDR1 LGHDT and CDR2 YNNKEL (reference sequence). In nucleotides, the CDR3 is TGTGCCAGCAGCCTAGGACTAGCTCCCACGGATGAGCAGTTCTTC. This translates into CASSLGLAPTDEQFF.

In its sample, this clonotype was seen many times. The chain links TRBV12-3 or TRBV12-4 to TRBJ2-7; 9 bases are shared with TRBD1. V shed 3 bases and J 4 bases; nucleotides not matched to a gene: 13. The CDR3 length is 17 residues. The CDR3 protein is CASSFRTPGQGAYEQYF. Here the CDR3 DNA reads TGTGCCAGCAGTTTCCGAACCCCGGGACAGGGCGCTTACGAGCAGTACTTC.

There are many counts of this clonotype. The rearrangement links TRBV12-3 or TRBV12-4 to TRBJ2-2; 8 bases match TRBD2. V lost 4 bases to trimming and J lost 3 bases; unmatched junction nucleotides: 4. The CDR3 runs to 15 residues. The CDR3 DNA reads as TGTGCCAGCAGTTGGAGCGGGAGCCACACCGGGGAGCTGTTTTTT. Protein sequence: CASSWSGSHTGELFF.

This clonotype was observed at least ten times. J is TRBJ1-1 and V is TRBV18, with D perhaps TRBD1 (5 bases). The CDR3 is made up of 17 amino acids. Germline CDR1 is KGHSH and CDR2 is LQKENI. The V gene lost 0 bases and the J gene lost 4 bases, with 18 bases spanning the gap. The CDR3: CASSPPAHLGVPTEAFF. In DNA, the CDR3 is TGTGCCAGCTCACCACCTGCCCATTTAGGGGTTCCCACTGAAGCTTTCTTT.

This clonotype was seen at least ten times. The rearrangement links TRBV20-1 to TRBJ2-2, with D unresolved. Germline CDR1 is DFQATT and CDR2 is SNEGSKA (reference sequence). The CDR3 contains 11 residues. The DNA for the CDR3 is TGCAGCGCTCGCGGTGGCGGGGAGCTGTTTTTT. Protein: CSARGGGELFF.

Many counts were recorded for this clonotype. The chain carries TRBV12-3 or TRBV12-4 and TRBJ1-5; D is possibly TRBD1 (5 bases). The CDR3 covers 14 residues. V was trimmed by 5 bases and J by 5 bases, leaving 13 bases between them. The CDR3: CASSPTTVYQPQHF. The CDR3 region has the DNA TGTGCCAGCAGTCCAACGACAGTATATCAGCCCCAGCATTTT.

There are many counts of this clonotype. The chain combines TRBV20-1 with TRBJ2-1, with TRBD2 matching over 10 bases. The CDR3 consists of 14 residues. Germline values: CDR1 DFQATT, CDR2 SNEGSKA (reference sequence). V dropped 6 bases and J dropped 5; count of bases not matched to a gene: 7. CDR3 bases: TGCAGTGCGGCCCTAGCGGGAGAGGACAATGAGCAGTTCTTC. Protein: CSAALAGEDNEQFF.

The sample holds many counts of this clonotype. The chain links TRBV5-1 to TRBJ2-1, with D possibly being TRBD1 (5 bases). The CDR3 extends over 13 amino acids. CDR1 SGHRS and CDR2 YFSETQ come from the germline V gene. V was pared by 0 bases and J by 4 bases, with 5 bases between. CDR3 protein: CASSLDRYNEQFF. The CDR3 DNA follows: TGCGCCAGCAGCTTGGACAGGTACAATGAGCAGTTCTTC. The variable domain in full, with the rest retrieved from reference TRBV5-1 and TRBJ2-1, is KAGVTQTPRYLIKTRGQQVTLSCSPISGHRSVSWYQQTPGQGLQFLFEYFSETQRNKGNFPGRFSGRQFSNSRSEMNVSTLELGDSALYLCASSLDRYNEQFFGPGTRLTVL.